These 29 T cell receptor beta chains came from one sample sequenced in a study of blood T cells in healthy people across ages. PCR was performed a second time for roughly 6 to 12 cycles using a sample-barcoded 5' primer and a J-beta primer mix. Using its own MiXCR run on the 5' RACE reads, TCRdb lists one record per CDR3 protein. Found here are about a million distinct CDR3 sequences, about 48% of them singletons; the top ten hold 13%. The material sequenced was blood. These receptors all stem from a man aged 25-40 years in good health.

The V and J genes are TRBV20-1 and TRBJ2-1, with D possibly matching TRBD2 (5 bases). The CDR3 sequence is 15 residues long. Trimming left V 3 bases short and J 5 bases short, with 17 bases between. Germline CDR1 reads DFQATT; CDR2 reads SNEGSKA (reference sequence). CDR3 bases: TGCAGTGCTAGCAACGGGAATACGGGGAACAATGAGCAGTTCTTC. This sequence encodes CSASNGNTGNNEQFF.

This clonotype was seen a handful of times. This chain uses TRBV6-6 with TRBJ2-7; D call uncertain. V lost 5 bases to trimming and J lost 5 bases, with 19 bases between them. The CDR3 runs to 15 residues. The germline gives CDR1 MNHNY, CDR2 SVGAGI (reference sequence). CDR3 DNA sequence: TGTGCCAGCAGTAGATGGAAGGTCCTCCTGGACGAGCAGTACTTC. Its translation: CASSRWKVLLDEQYF.

The V and J genes are TRBV15 and TRBJ2-2, with 8 positions matching TRBD1. The CDR3 has 16 amino acids. Losses at the gene ends were 3 bases for V and 2 bases for J; bases not matched to a gene: 5. Per germline, CDR1 LNHNV and CDR2 YYDKDF (reference sequence). The CDR3 here is CATSRAQGANTGELFF. CDR3 nucleotide sequence: TGTGCCACCAGCAGGGCGCAGGGGGCAAACACCGGGGAGCTGTTTTTT.

CDR3 coding DNA: TGCGCCAGCAGCTTGGTAGCGAGGGAAAGCTCCTACGAGCAGTACTTC. Its protein product is CASSLVARESSYEQYF. The gene calls are TRBV5-1 and TRBJ2-7; D perhaps matches TRBD2 (5 bases). V was pared by 0 bases and J by 0 bases, with 13 bases between. This CDR3 comprises 16 residues. CDR1 and CDR2 (germline): SGHRS, YFSETQ.

This clonotype occurred a few times. The chain couples TRBV4-1 to TRBJ2-1, with 8 bases aligning to TRBD2. This CDR3 is 15 amino acids long. With V trimmed by 4 bases and J by 6 bases, 8 bases remained unmatched. Germline CDR1 MGHRA, CDR2 YSYEKL. The CDR3 nucleotides are TGCGCCAGCAGCCCCCCTCGGGCGGGGGGCAATGAGCAGTTCTTC. Protein sequence: CASSPPRAGGNEQFF.

This chain links TRBV7-8 with TRBJ2-1, with 10 bases matching TRBD2. V shed 8 bases, J shed 10 bases, and the junction held 14 bases outside the gene matches. The CDR3 covers 15 residues. Per germline, CDR1 SGHVS and CDR2 FQNEAQ. The CDR3, as DNA: TGTGCCAGCCTCGAGAAAGGAGGACTAGCGGCCGAGCAGTTCTTC. Its protein is CASLEKGGLAAEQFF.

This clonotype has just one count. The chain is built from TRBV4-2 and TRBJ1-4, with no clear D. With 0 bases removed from V and 9 bases from J, the gap between germline ends came to 5 bases. Germline values: CDR1 LGHNA, CDR2 YNFKEQ. The CDR3 is 12 residues long. The CDR3 DNA sequence: TGTGCCAGCAGCCAAGAGCTCCAAAAACTGTTTTTT. It translates to CASSQELQKLFF.

The chain employs TRBV29-1 and TRBJ2-7; TRBD1 aligns across 9 bases. This CDR3 spans 15 amino acids. Trimming cost V 4 bases and J 0 bases; bases outside gene matches: 7. Per germline, CDR1 SQVTM and CDR2 ANQGSEA. The CDR3: CSVGVTGGRSYEQYF. CDR3 nucleotide sequence: TGCAGCGTTGGGGTTACAGGGGGCCGCTCCTACGAGCAGTACTTC.

The table lists this clonotype with a few counts. The rearrangement joins TRBV7-2 to TRBJ2-7; 9 nucleotides line up with TRBD1. J gave up 2 bases and V 5 bases, and 4 bases lay outside the gene matches. The CDR3 spans 14 residues. CDR1 is SGHTA, CDR2 FQGNSA, per germline. This CDR3 is CASSMGQGAYEQYF. The CDR3 DNA follows: TGTGCCAGCAGCATGGGACAGGGAGCCTACGAGCAGTACTTC.

This chain uses TRBV7-9 with TRBJ2-7; 8 bases are shared with TRBD1. The CDR3 is 14 residues long. CDR1 and CDR2 from the germline V gene are SEHNR and FQNEAQ (reference sequence). V was pared by 5 bases and J by 2 bases, with 5 bases of the junction left unmatched. The CDR3 loop reads CASSPRRGPYEQYF. Here the CDR3 DNA reads TGTGCCAGCAGCCCCCGCAGGGGGCCCTACGAGCAGTACTTC.

This rearrangement joins TRBV6-2 or TRBV6-3 to TRBJ2-7, with 8 bases identical to TRBD1. In germline, CDR1 is MNHEY, CDR2 SVGEGT. V shed 3 bases, J shed 5 bases, and the junction held 6 bases outside the gene matches. CDR3 size: 14 residues. The CDR3 coding sequence is TGTGCCAGCAGTTATGAGCAGGGGGCCCACGAGCAGTACTTC. Encoded protein: CASSYEQGAHEQYF.

The genes are TRBV7-9 and TRBJ1-2; D not resolved. Germline assignment: CDR1 SEHNR and CDR2 FQNEAQ (reference sequence). There are 12 residues in the CDR3. The V end was cut by 5 bases, the J end by 6 bases, with 10 bases between. The DNA of the CDR3 is TGTGCCAGCAGCCGTCCGGCCCATGGCTACACCTTC. Protein product: CASSRPAHGYTF. Full variable domain (outside the CDR3, taken from reference TRBV7-9 and TRBJ1-2): DTGVSQNPRHKITKRGQNVTFRCDPISEHNRLYWYRQTLGQGPEFLTYFQNEAQLEKSRLLSDRFSAERPKGSFSTLEIQRTEQGDSAMYLCASSRPAHGYTFGSGTRLTVV.

The chain combines TRBV7-9 with TRBJ1-6; 12 bases map to TRBD1. This CDR3 spans 18 amino acids. V was pared by 5 bases and J by 5 bases, with 10 bases of the junction left unmatched. Germline CDR1 is SEHNR and CDR2 is FQNEAQ (reference sequence). CDR3 amino acids: CASSPGTGGDSNNSPLHF. The CDR3 coding sequence is TGTGCCAGCAGCCCCGGGACAGGGGGCGATAGCAATAATTCACCCCTCCACTTT. The full variable domain, in which reference TRBV7-9 and TRBJ1-6 provide the parts outside the CDR3, is DTGVSQNPRHKITKRGQNVTFRCDPISEHNRLYWYRQTLGQGPEFLTYFQNEAQLEKSRLLSDRFSAERPKGSFSTLEIQRTEQGDSAMYLCASSPGTGGDSNNSPLHFGNGTRLTVT.

This clonotype was counted once. The chain uses TRBV4-1 and TRBJ1-2; unclear D gene. Looked up from germline, CDR1 is MGHRA and CDR2 is YSYEKL. The V end was cut by 0 bases, the J end by 8 bases, with 7 bases between. This CDR3 spans 12 amino acids. CDR3 sequence (DNA): TGCGCCAGCAGCCAAGAACAAGAAGGCTACACCTTC. Translated, it gives CASSQEQEGYTF.

This clonotype showed up just a few times. The chain links TRBV6-2 or TRBV6-3 to TRBJ2-7; 9 nucleotides agree with TRBD2. The CDR3 contains 15 residues. Trimming removed 6 bases from V and 2 bases from J; junction bases left unmatched: 8. The germline gives CDR1 MNHEY, CDR2 SVGEGT. For the CDR3, the DNA is TGTGCCAGCAGCCCCGGGACTAGCCTTACCTACGAGCAGTACTTC. The encoded protein is CASSPGTSLTYEQYF.

This clonotype was seen only a few times. The V and J genes are TRBV27 and TRBJ1-6; D is ambiguous. Germline V gives CDR1 MNHEY, CDR2 SMNVEV (reference sequence). V gave up 6 bases and J gave up 0 bases, with 18 bases separating them. The CDR3 length is 18 residues. CDR3 sequence (DNA): TGTGCCAGCAGCGGCGAGCCCGGTCGGAGCTCCTATAATTCACCCCTCCACTTT. It is translated as CASSGEPGRSSYNSPLHF.

The chain has TRBV6-5 and TRBJ2-7, with D hard to call. The V end lost 4 bases, the J end lost 0 bases, and 10 bases lay between the germline ends. Germline V gene lookup returns CDR1 MNHEY and CDR2 SVGAGI. This CDR3 has 14 amino acids. The CDR3 nucleotides are TGTGCCAGCAGTTTTCGCAGGAACTCCTACGAGCAGTACTTC. This codes for CASSFRRNSYEQYF.

V is TRBV4-2 and J is TRBJ1-5, with 10 bases identical to TRBD1. With 4 bases clipped from V and 0 bases from J, the junction kept 6 bases outside the gene matches. The germline gives CDR1 LGHNA, CDR2 YNFKEQ. There are 17 residues in the CDR3. The CDR3 DNA reads as TGTGCCAGCAGCCGAGGACAGGGGGGAAATAGCAATCAGCCCCAGCATTTT. This sequence encodes CASSRGQGGNSNQPQHF.

This chain uses TRBV6-6 with TRBJ2-3; no clear D gene. The V and J ends lost 2 bases and 4 bases respectively, with 7 bases between them. This CDR3 contains 13 residues. The germline V gene encodes CDR1 MNHNY and CDR2 SVGAGI (reference sequence). DNA of the CDR3: TGTGCCAGCAGTTACGGAAGCGCAGATACGCAGTATTTT. Amino acid sequence: CASSYGSADTQYF.

This rearrangement joins TRBV4-2 to TRBJ2-6; TRBD2 is a possible D gene (6 bases). There are 15 residues in the CDR3. In germline, CDR1 is LGHNA, CDR2 YNFKEQ. The V gene lost 8 bases and the J gene lost 4 bases, with 15 bases spanning the gap. CDR3 residues: CASRDSPSGANVLTF. The CDR3 region has the DNA TGTGCCAGCCGGGACTCACCCTCAGGGGCCAACGTCCTGACTTTC.

In the case of this clonotype: An end of the junction differs from the germline gene, which may be a read error. The rearrangement joins TRBV20-1 to TRBJ2-5; TRBD2 aligns across 8 bases. Germline lookup yields CDR1 DFQATT and CDR2 SNEGSKA (reference sequence). The CDR3 covers 15 residues. CDR3 sequence: CCASENGLAQETQYF. The CDR3 DNA reads TGCTGTGCTAGTGAAAACGGACTAGCCCAAGAGACCCAGTACTTC.

This clonotype appeared a few times. The J gene is TRBJ2-3, the V gene TRBV4-1; a weak D match, TRBD2 (8 bases). V was trimmed by 1 base and J by 1 base, leaving 12 bases between them. Germline CDR1 reads MGHRA; CDR2 reads YSYEKL. The CDR3 contains 16 residues. The CDR3 here is CASSQAGGGGTDTQYF. The CDR3 DNA reads as TGCGCCAGCAGCCAAGCGGGAGGGGGCGGCACAGATACGCAGTATTTT.

The chain couples TRBV5-1 to TRBJ2-5; D uncertain. In germline, CDR1 is SGHRS, CDR2 YFSETQ. The CDR3 is made up of 16 amino acids. V was shortened by 0 bases and J by 0 bases, with 12 bases between the two germline ends. DNA of the CDR3: TGCGCCAGCAGCTTGGCAGCGTATTCGTACCAAGAGACCCAGTACTTC. Its translation is CASSLAAYSYQETQYF.

This clonotype has at least ten counts. The chain couples TRBV20-1 to TRBJ2-1, with a possible D match to TRBD2 (5 bases). The CDR3 consists of 15 residues. Trimming cost V 0 bases and J 2 bases, with 11 bases left between them. Germline CDR1 is DFQATT and CDR2 is SNEGSKA (reference sequence). The CDR3 DNA is TGCAGTGCTAGAGATGGCGGGCTCACCTACAATGAGCAGTTCTTC. Its translation: CSARDGGLTYNEQFF.

The table lists this clonotype with a few counts. The chain is built from TRBV29-1 and TRBJ1-4; TRBD1 is a possible D gene (5 bases). There are 12 residues in the CDR3. CDR1 and CDR2 (germline): SQVTM, ANQGSEA. The V end was cut by 6 bases, the J end by 4 bases, with 9 bases between. CDR3 bases: TGCAGCGTGGGGACGGATAATGAAAAACTGTTTTTT. It translates to CSVGTDNEKLFF.

As regards this clonotype: A junction end diverges from the germline sequence, so it may reflect a read error. The chain carries TRBV7-2 and TRBJ1-1, with D unclear. Germline CDR1 reads SGHTA; CDR2 reads FQGNSA. The CDR3 has 12 residues. For the CDR3, the DNA is TGTGCCGGCAGCTTATTGGGCATTGAAGCTTTCTTT. Encoded protein: CAGSLLGIEAFF.

The J gene is TRBJ1-4, the V gene TRBV20-1, with D hard to call. The CDR3 is made up of 14 amino acids. CDR1 DFQATT and CDR2 SNEGSKA come from the germline V gene (reference sequence). Between the trimmed V and J ends, which lost 3 bases and 4 bases, there was a span of 12 bases. DNA for the CDR3: TGCAGTGCTAGTGTCGCAGTCAATAATGAAAAACTGTTTTTT. It codes for CSASVAVNNEKLFF.

The rearrangement links TRBV27 to TRBJ1-1; TRBD1 might be the D (5 bases). V lost 5 bases to trimming and J lost 1 base, with 14 bases between them. CDR1 and CDR2 (germline): MNHEY, SMNVEV (reference sequence). The CDR3 length is 15 residues. This CDR3 reads CASSPWGGGNTEAFF. The DNA for the CDR3 is TGTGCCAGCAGTCCCTGGGGGGGAGGGAACACTGAAGCTTTCTTT.

This chain links TRBV6-2 or TRBV6-3 with TRBJ2-1, with D tentatively TRBD1 or TRBD2 (6 bases each). Trimming stripped 2 bases from V and 0 bases from J, with 17 bases between. The germline V gene has CDR1 MNHEY and CDR2 SVGEGT. This CDR3 has 18 residues. CDR3 residues: CASSYPTAGGSSYNEQFF. CDR3 DNA: TGTGCCAGCAGTTACCCTACGGCCGGGGGCAGCTCCTACAATGAGCAGTTCTTC.